This T cell receptor (beta chain) was captured in a study of T cell repertoires in cytomegalovirus infection. On the study more broadly: CMV infection and matching HLA type were both indicated by public TCR beta signatures. Broader study findings: HLA-C-restricted CMV clonotypes gave the most frequent clonotype in two of eight donors. Carriers of CMV and the relevant HLA type were discriminated by public TCR beta frequency.

TCRdb ran MiXCR on the reads and lists one entry per CDR3 protein. The data show roughly 990,000 distinct CDR3 sequences, with roughly 31% seen just once and roughly 13% held by the top ten. Germline values: CDR1 SGHTA, CDR2 FQGTGA. This CDR3 has 13 residues. V was trimmed by 5 bases and J by 7 bases, leaving 14 bases between them. On this clonotype: Its antigen is not identified.

This specimen consisted of cultured CD8+ T cells from PBMCs, obtained from culture after CMV antigen stimulation. V and J are TRBV7-3 and TRBJ1-1; D uncertain. This receptor was obtained from a human donor in good health (CMV status not recorded). Some clones in this sample may be carry-over from other donors' samples. In DNA, the CDR3 is TGTGCCAGCAGCGCCGTGGCCGGGAGTGAAGCTTTCTTT. Translating it yields CASSAVAGSEAFF.